One and the same sample provided the 16 T cell receptor beta chains below, sequenced in a study of radiation and T cells in renal cell carcinoma. The sample's time point: blood 4 weeks post-SBRT, at nephrectomy. The sample's treatment: 15 Gy SBRT to primary tumor, nephrectomy 4 weeks later. Assay used: immunoSEQ multiplex PCR; TCRdb lists only in-frame clones, some missing. Of about 77,000 clones in the sample, approximately 87% were seen once. The starting material was blood, obtained from a patient whose treatment included radiotherapy and nephrectomy. These receptors were taken from a woman in her fifties or sixties with renal cell carcinoma.

The gene calls are TRBV13 and TRBJ2-1; 8 nucleotides agree with TRBD2. In germline, CDR1 is PRHDT, CDR2 FYEKMQ (reference sequence). With V trimmed by 6 bases and J by 9 bases, 13 bases remained unmatched. The CDR3 is 15 residues long. CDR3 region: CASSPDTGTRFEQFF. In nucleotides, the CDR3 is TGTGCCAGCAGTCCCGACACCGGGACTAGATTTGAGCAGTTCTTC.

This chain joins TRBV2 and TRBJ2-1; 10 bases fit TRBD1. V gave up 1 base and J gave up 0 bases; unmatched junction bases: 12. Germline-derived CDR1 and CDR2 are SNHLY and FYNNEI. The CDR3 consists of 20 residues. CDR3 in amino acids: CASSEDGDRGIPSSYNEQFF. In DNA form, the CDR3 reads TGTGCCAGCAGTGAAGACGGGGACAGGGGAATTCCTAGCTCCTACAATGAGCAGTTCTTC.

The gene calls are TRBV6-5 and TRBJ1-5; TRBD1 is a possible D gene (5 bases). The germline gives CDR1 MNHEY, CDR2 SVGAGI. This CDR3 spans 14 amino acids. V was pared by 6 bases and J by 5 bases, with 14 bases between. CDR3 in DNA: TGTGCCAGCAGGGACCAGGGAGGGCATCAGCCCCAGCATTTT. This translates into CASRDQGGHQPQHF.

This rearrangement joins TRBV11-2 to TRBJ2-7; possibly TRBD1 for D (6 bases). The germline gives CDR1 SGHAT, CDR2 FQNNGV. The CDR3 loop spans 13 amino acids. V lost 3 bases, J lost 3 bases, and 9 bases lay in between. The CDR3 protein is CASSFGQFYEQYF. In DNA, the CDR3 is TGTGCCAGCAGCTTCGGACAGTTCTACGAGCAGTACTTC.

CDR3 coding DNA: TGCAGCGTCGGGGGCGGGAGGAACGCAGATACGCAGTATTTT. It codes for CSVGGGRNADTQYF. The chain uses TRBV29-1 and TRBJ2-3; 8 nucleotides match TRBD2. After removal of 6 bases from V and 4 bases from J, the junction contained 9 bases not matched to a gene. There are 14 residues in the CDR3. CDR1 is SQVTM and CDR2 is ANQGSEA in the germline V gene.

The chain carries TRBV28 and TRBJ1-2; 7 bases agree with TRBD1. CDR1 and CDR2 (germline): MDHEN, SYDVKM. The CDR3 runs 15 residues. Unmatched junction bases numbered 7, after V lost 5 bases and J lost 1 base. CDR3 amino acids: CASSVTGAFNYGYTF. The CDR3 bases are TGTGCCAGCAGTGTTACAGGGGCCTTTAACTATGGCTACACCTTC.

The V call is TRBV18, the J call TRBJ1-1; D unclear. This CDR3 spans 14 amino acids. Looked up from germline, CDR1 is KGHSH and CDR2 is LQKENI. The V and J ends lost 2 bases and 1 base respectively, with 8 bases between them. The CDR3 sequence is CASSPIGENTEAFF. CDR3 DNA sequence: TGTGCCAGCTCACCAATTGGGGAGAACACTGAAGCTTTCTTT.

This clone was detected once. The rearrangement uses TRBV2 and TRBJ1-3; 7 bases map to TRBD1. The J segment lost 0 bases and the V segment lost 1 base, leaving 3 bases of the junction unmatched. The CDR3 runs to 16 residues. Germline V gene sequence: CDR1 SNHLY, CDR2 FYNNEI. CDR3 nucleotide sequence: TGTGCCAGCAGTGAAGTGGCAGGGGGCTCTGGAAACACCATATATTTT. It codes for CASSEVAGGSGNTIYF.

This clone was counted only a few times. The V and J genes are TRBV7-9 and TRBJ1-2, with unresolved D. The CDR3 is 15 residues long. The germline CDR1 and CDR2 sequences are SEHNR and FQNEAQ (reference sequence). Trimming shortened V by 4 bases and J by 0 bases, and 12 bases separated the two germline ends. CDR3 sequence (DNA): TGTGCCAGCAGCTCACCGACGGAACCTAACTATGGCTACACCTTC. Translating gives CASSSPTEPNYGYTF.

The gene calls are TRBV10-3 and TRBJ2-4; D possibly corresponds to TRBD1 (6 bases). The germline gives CDR1 ENHRY, CDR2 SYGVKD. The CDR3 is made up of 13 amino acids. V lost 4 bases and J 8 bases, leaving 12 bases between the germline ends. The CDR3 loop reads CAISGQGKDIQYF. CDR3 DNA sequence: TGTGCCATCAGTGGGCAGGGGAAGGACATTCAGTACTTC.

The chain uses TRBV5-1 and TRBJ1-1; possibly TRBD1 for D (6 bases). CDR1 is SGHRS, CDR2 YFSETQ, per germline. There are 14 residues in the CDR3. Trimming took off 0 bases at V and 5 bases at J, with 11 bases between the two ends. The CDR3 DNA sequence: TGCGCCAGCAGCTTGGCCCGGCAGGGGACTGAAGCTTTCTTT. This gives the protein CASSLARQGTEAFF.

V is TRBV7-3 and J is TRBJ2-1; D is ambiguous. The CDR3 is 13 residues long. CDR1 and CDR2 (germline): SGHTA, FQGTGA. Trimming took 0 bases from V and 5 from J, leaving 5 bases between them. The CDR3 sequence is CASSLTGNNEQFF. For the CDR3, the DNA is TGTGCCAGCAGCTTAACAGGGAACAATGAGCAGTTCTTC.

The chain employs TRBV11-2 and TRBJ2-3; no definite D call. The CDR3 runs 12 residues. Germline loops: CDR1 SGHAT, CDR2 FQNNGV. V lost 4 bases, J lost 5 bases, and 7 bases lay in between. The DNA for the CDR3 is TGTGCCAGCAGCTCAGGCCTAGATACGCAGTATTTT. It specifies CASSSGLDTQYF.

The V gene is TRBV27, the J gene TRBJ1-1, with D maybe TRBD1 (6 bases). The germline V gene has CDR1 MNHEY and CDR2 SMNVEV (reference sequence). The CDR3 totals 13 residues. Trimming left V 2 bases short and J 4 bases short, with 8 bases between. CDR3 coding DNA: TGTGCCAGCAGTTTAAGGGGGGGCACTGAAGCTTTCTTT. It yields the protein CASSLRGGTEAFF.

This sequence joins TRBV2 and TRBJ1-2; 7 nucleotides line up with TRBD1. CDR1 and CDR2 from the germline V gene are SNHLY and FYNNEI. There are 15 residues in the CDR3. The ends lost 4 bases at V and 4 bases at J; junction bases unmatched: 9. In DNA, the CDR3 is TGTGCCAGCAGTGCCAACGTTGGGACAGCCTATGGCTACACCTTC. Protein sequence: CASSANVGTAYGYTF.

V usage is TRBV2 and J usage is TRBJ2-1; 10 positions agree with TRBD1. The germline V gene has CDR1 SNHLY and CDR2 FYNNEI. There are 15 residues in the CDR3. V dropped 7 bases and J dropped 8; count of bases not matched to a gene: 11. CDR3 coding DNA: TGTGCCAGCATGCTGGGACAGGGGATTTTCTATGAGCAGTTCTTC. Translation gives CASMLGQGIFYEQFF.